One TCR beta chain is described in this entry. This sample stems from a study of control samples from healthy donors and cancer patients. The repertoire was sequenced with immunoSEQ multiplex PCR; TCRdb's copy has only in-frame clones and lacks some. The sample has about 160,000 clones, 80% to 95% seen once. The CDR3 runs 17 residues. In germline, CDR1 is SGHRS, CDR2 YFSETQ. With 0 bases removed from V and 5 bases from J, the gap between germline ends came to 20 bases. The TCR sequence derives from a woman aged 55-69 years in good health. The sample consisted of blood. The gene calls are TRBV5-1 and TRBJ2-5, with a tentative D call TRBD1 (5 bases). This CDR3 is CASSLGQIARRAETQYF. For the CDR3, the DNA is TGCGCCAGCAGCTTGGGTCAAATCGCGCGCAGGGCTGAGACCCAGTACTTC.